These T cell receptor beta chains were read from a single sample in a study of blood T cell repertoires in COVID-19. TCRdb's table, derived via immunoSEQ multiplex PCR, lists solely in-frame clones and lacks some. The sample includes 300,000 to 400,000 clones, more than 75% of them seen just once. Material for sequencing was peripheral blood. The receptors come from a woman in her forties or fifties with COVID-19, enrolled during active disease. The CDR3 runs from the conserved cysteine through the conserved F or W. The order of the fields is CDR3 DNA, CDR3 protein, D gene, V gene, J gene, clone size. D genes are given only for firm matches. The size of a clone is reported for some rows only, either as once, few or many, or as a class for expanded clones.

CDR3 DNA: TGTGCCAGCAGTTTAGCGGCTTACAATGAGCAGTTCTTC
CDR3 protein: CASSLAAYNEQFF
D gene: .
V gene: TRBV27
J gene: TRBJ2-1
clone size: .

CDR3 DNA: TGTGCCAGTAGTATGCAACTAGCGCTGGGAACTCAAGAGACCCAGTACTTC
CDR3 protein: CASSMQLALGTQETQYF
D gene: TRBD2
V gene: TRBV19
J gene: TRBJ2-5
clone size: .

CDR3 DNA: TGTGCCAGCATCCCCCTCCGGGGAGGGGATGGCTACACCTTC
CDR3 protein: CASIPLRGGDGYTF
D gene: .
V gene: TRBV6-5
J gene: TRBJ1-2
clone size: .

CDR3 DNA: TGCAGCGTTCAGACAGGGAGGTCTGGAAACACCATATATTTT
CDR3 protein: CSVQTGRSGNTIYF
D gene: TRBD1
V gene: TRBV29-1
J gene: TRBJ1-3
clone size: .

CDR3 DNA: TGTGCCAGCAGTGAAACCCAACAGGGGATGTCCAAAAACATTCAGTACTTC
CDR3 protein: CASSETQQGMSKNIQYF
D gene: TRBD1
V gene: TRBV2
J gene: TRBJ2-4
clone size: .

CDR3 DNA: TGCGCCAGCAGCTTGGGGACTCACCGGGACAGGGCGCAGAACTACGAGCAGTACTTC
CDR3 protein: CASSLGTHRDRAQNYEQYF
D gene: TRBD1
V gene: TRBV5-1
J gene: TRBJ2-7
clone size: .

CDR3 DNA: TGTGCCGGCAGTTACATGGGGGGGAGGCCCCAGCATTTT
CDR3 protein: CAGSYMGGRPQHF
D gene: .
V gene: TRBV6-5
J gene: TRBJ1-5
clone size: .

CDR3 DNA: TGTGCCAGCAGCCCTCTCCTCTTGACTAGCAGGAGATCCTACAATGAGCAGTTCTTC
CDR3 protein: CASSPLLLTSRRSYNEQFF
D gene: TRBD2
V gene: TRBV3-1/TRBV3-2
J gene: TRBJ2-1
clone size: .

CDR3 DNA: TGTGCCAGCAGCAGGCGACTAGCGGGAGAGGAGACCCAGTACTTC
CDR3 protein: CASSRRLAGEETQYF
D gene: .
V gene: TRBV21-1
J gene: TRBJ2-5
clone size: .

CDR3 DNA: TGCGCCAGCAGCCAAGATTGGAGTGGAGGACTGTTTTTT
CDR3 protein: CASSQDWSGGLFF
D gene: .
V gene: TRBV4-3
J gene: TRBJ1-4
clone size: .

CDR3 DNA: TGTGCCTGGAGTACCCTCTTCGACTCCAGCAATCAGCCCCAGCATTTT
CDR3 protein: CAWSTLFDSSNQPQHF
D gene: .
V gene: TRBV30
J gene: TRBJ1-5
clone size: once

CDR3 DNA: TGTGCCACCCTCCGGACTAGCGGGTGGGATGAGCAGTTCTTC
CDR3 protein: CATLRTSGWDEQFF
D gene: TRBD2
V gene: TRBV5-5
J gene: TRBJ2-1
clone size: few

CDR3 DNA: TGTGCCAGCAAAGGCGGGACGTCAGGAAACACCATATATTTT
CDR3 protein: CASKGGTSGNTIYF
D gene: .
V gene: TRBV6-5
J gene: TRBJ1-3
clone size: .

CDR3 DNA: TGTGCCAGCAGTTTTGGTGGGACAGGGTCCGACGAGCAGTACTTC
CDR3 protein: CASSFGGTGSDEQYF
D gene: TRBD1
V gene: TRBV28
J gene: TRBJ2-7
clone size: .

CDR3 DNA: TGTGCCAGTAGCCCACAGGGTCGAGAGACCCAGTACTTC
CDR3 protein: CASSPQGRETQYF
D gene: .
V gene: TRBV19
J gene: TRBJ2-5
clone size: .

CDR3 DNA: TGTGCCAGCAGTGAATTTGGCAGTTTTAATGAGCAGTTCTTC
CDR3 protein: CASSEFGSFNEQFF
D gene: .
V gene: TRBV25-1
J gene: TRBJ2-1
clone size: once

CDR3 DNA: TGCAGCGTGCTAACGGGGTCTACCGGGGAGCTGTTTTTT
CDR3 protein: CSVLTGSTGELFF
D gene: .
V gene: TRBV29-1
J gene: TRBJ2-2
clone size: .

CDR3 DNA: TGCGCCAGCAGGACAGGGGAGTTGGTCACTGAAGCTTTCTTT
CDR3 protein: CASRTGELVTEAFF
D gene: TRBD1
V gene: TRBV10-2
J gene: TRBJ1-1
clone size: .

CDR3 DNA: TGTGCCAGCTCCCAGGGCGTTTGGAACACTGAAGCTTTCTTT
CDR3 protein: CASSQGVWNTEAFF
D gene: .
V gene: TRBV18
J gene: TRBJ1-1
clone size: .

CDR3 DNA: TGTGCCTGGAGTGTTAAGGGGCAGGGCTACTATGGCTACACCTTC
CDR3 protein: CAWSVKGQGYYGYTF
D gene: .
V gene: TRBV30
J gene: TRBJ1-2
clone size: .

CDR3 DNA: TGTGCCAGCAGCCCAGCGGCTAGCGGGCCCCTTGATGAGCAGTTCTTC
CDR3 protein: CASSPAASGPLDEQFF
D gene: TRBD2
V gene: TRBV11-2
J gene: TRBJ2-1
clone size: .

CDR3 DNA: TGTGCCAGCAGTGGCACCAGGGTTCAAGCTTTCTTT
CDR3 protein: CASSGTRVQAFF
D gene: .
V gene: TRBV28
J gene: TRBJ1-1
clone size: .

CDR3 DNA: TGTGCCAGCAGCAAGCTTCACAGGGCTCCAAAGCAGTACTTC
CDR3 protein: CASSKLHRAPKQYF
D gene: .
V gene: TRBV6-5
J gene: TRBJ2-7
clone size: .

CDR3 DNA: TGCGCCAGCAGCTTGACCGGGGGTGTCTACGAGCAGTACTTC
CDR3 protein: CASSLTGGVYEQYF
D gene: .
V gene: TRBV5-1
J gene: TRBJ2-7
clone size: .

CDR3 DNA: TGTGCCAGCAGTACAATCGGGGATGGAGCTTTCTTT
CDR3 protein: CASSTIGDGAFF
D gene: .
V gene: TRBV6-5
J gene: TRBJ1-1
clone size: .

CDR3 DNA: TGTGCCAGCAGCCGAACTAGCGGGGAGGGGTACGAGCAGTACTTC
CDR3 protein: CASSRTSGEGYEQYF
D gene: TRBD2
V gene: TRBV5-4
J gene: TRBJ2-7
clone size: .

CDR3 DNA: TGCACCAGCAGGACGGGGAACACTGAAGCTTTCTTT
CDR3 protein: CTSRTGNTEAFF
D gene: .
V gene: TRBV1
J gene: TRBJ1-1
clone size: .

CDR3 DNA: TGTGCCAGCAAACAGGGGGCTTGGAGCTATGGCTACACCTTC
CDR3 protein: CASKQGAWSYGYTF
D gene: TRBD1
V gene: TRBV6-5
J gene: TRBJ1-2
clone size: .

CDR3 DNA: TGTGCCAGCAGCCCCTCAAGACAATCCACCGGGGAGCTGTTTTTT
CDR3 protein: CASSPSRQSTGELFF
D gene: .
V gene: TRBV7-6
J gene: TRBJ2-2
clone size: .

CDR3 DNA: TGCGCCAGCAGCGACCAGAGGGCCCCTGACGAGCAGTACTTC
CDR3 protein: CASSDQRAPDEQYF
D gene: .
V gene: TRBV5-1
J gene: TRBJ2-7
clone size: once

CDR3 DNA: TGCGCCAGCAGCCAAGCCGGGACTAGGGGCTACAATGAGCAGTTCTTC
CDR3 protein: CASSQAGTRGYNEQFF
D gene: TRBD2
V gene: TRBV4-1
J gene: TRBJ2-1
clone size: .

CDR3 DNA: TGTGCCAGCAGCTTACCCGTTCTCGGACAGACTTTTACGAGGGGGCAGTTCTTC
CDR3 protein: CASSLPVLGQTFTRGQFF
D gene: .
V gene: TRBV5-8
J gene: TRBJ2-1
clone size: .

CDR3 DNA: TGTGCCAGCTCACCAAGGGAACTAGCGGGGGGAAGAGGTGAGCAGTTCTTC
CDR3 protein: CASSPRELAGGRGEQFF
D gene: TRBD2
V gene: TRBV18
J gene: TRBJ2-1
clone size: .

CDR3 DNA: TGCAGCACGCGGGGTCTAGCGGGAGTGCGCAATGAGCAGTTCTTC
CDR3 protein: CSTRGLAGVRNEQFF
D gene: TRBD2
V gene: TRBV29-1
J gene: TRBJ2-1
clone size: .

CDR3 DNA: TGCGCCAGCAGCTCTCCTCCGGGACTAGCGGGGGGGGTTCCCCACGAGCAGTACTTC
CDR3 protein: CASSSPPGLAGGVPHEQYF
D gene: TRBD2
V gene: TRBV4-1
J gene: TRBJ2-7
clone size: .

CDR3 DNA: TGTGCCAGCAGCCCCGGGACTAGCGGGCAGTACAATGAGCAGTTCTTC
CDR3 protein: CASSPGTSGQYNEQFF
D gene: TRBD2
V gene: TRBV9
J gene: TRBJ2-1
clone size: .

CDR3 DNA: TGTGCCACCAGTCGGGGGAGTAGCTACAATGAGCAGTTCTTC
CDR3 protein: CATSRGSSYNEQFF
D gene: .
V gene: TRBV24-1
J gene: TRBJ2-1
clone size: .

CDR3 DNA: TGTGCCAGTAGAAGGGAGGGGACAGGTCAAAACATTCAGTACTTC
CDR3 protein: CASRREGTGQNIQYF
D gene: .
V gene: TRBV19
J gene: TRBJ2-4
clone size: once

CDR3 DNA: TGTGCCAGCAGCCAAGCCCCCCCGGGACAGAGTTACAATGAGCAGTTCTTC
CDR3 protein: CASSQAPPGQSYNEQFF
D gene: TRBD1
V gene: TRBV7-2
J gene: TRBJ2-1
clone size: .

CDR3 DNA: TGTGCCAGTAGAGACTCTGCCCTTGGCAATCAGCCCCAGCATTTT
CDR3 protein: CASRDSALGNQPQHF
D gene: .
V gene: TRBV19
J gene: TRBJ1-5
clone size: .

CDR3 DNA: TGCAGTGTCGGGTGGAACACTGAAGCTTTCTTT
CDR3 protein: CSVGWNTEAFF
D gene: .
V gene: TRBV20-1
J gene: TRBJ1-1
clone size: .

CDR3 DNA: TGTGCCGTTGGCTTGGAGGGGATGTTTTTT
CDR3 protein: CAVGLEGMFF
D gene: .
V gene: TRBV14
J gene: TRBJ1-4
clone size: .

CDR3 DNA: TGTGCCAGCAGCCAAGATCGTAGGGGGCCAGACACCGGGGAGCTGTTTTTT
CDR3 protein: CASSQDRRGPDTGELFF
D gene: TRBD1
V gene: TRBV14
J gene: TRBJ2-2
clone size: .

CDR3 DNA: TGTGCCTGGAGCATCAGGGTGTCTAATGAAAAACTGTTTTTT
CDR3 protein: CAWSIRVSNEKLFF
D gene: .
V gene: TRBV30
J gene: TRBJ1-4
clone size: .

CDR3 DNA: TGTGCCAGCAGTACCGGGACTTCCCGCGAGCAGTACTTC
CDR3 protein: CASSTGTSREQYF
D gene: .
V gene: TRBV27
J gene: TRBJ2-7
clone size: .

CDR3 DNA: TGCGCCAGCAGCCAAGATATTTTCTCTGGGGCCAACGTCCTGACTTTC
CDR3 protein: CASSQDIFSGANVLTF
D gene: .
V gene: TRBV4-1
J gene: TRBJ2-6
clone size: .

CDR3 DNA: TGTGCCAGCAGCTTAGGCCTAGCGGGAGGCCTTCCCCTGGAGCAGTACTTC
CDR3 protein: CASSLGLAGGLPLEQYF
D gene: TRBD2
V gene: TRBV13
J gene: TRBJ2-7
clone size: .

CDR3 DNA: TGTGCCAGCAGACCGGACAGGGGGCGGAACTATGGCTACACCTTC
CDR3 protein: CASRPDRGRNYGYTF
D gene: TRBD1
V gene: TRBV28
J gene: TRBJ1-2
clone size: few

CDR3 DNA: TGTGCTAGTGGTTTGGTACTCCTTTTGAGGTACTTC
CDR3 protein: CASGLVLLLRYF
D gene: .
V gene: TRBV12-5
J gene: TRBJ2-7
clone size: once

CDR3 DNA: TGCGCCAGCAGCTTCCAGGGGGCGGAAAACACTGAAGCTTTCTTT
CDR3 protein: CASSFQGAENTEAFF
D gene: TRBD1
V gene: TRBV5-1
J gene: TRBJ1-1
clone size: .

CDR3 DNA: TGTGCCAGCGTCCGTGACAGTTTGAACACTGAAGCTTTCTTT
CDR3 protein: CASVRDSLNTEAFF
D gene: .
V gene: TRBV6-5
J gene: TRBJ1-1
clone size: .

CDR3 DNA: TGTGCAAGTCGCTTACCCTGTCGGCGGGAACACGGCGGAAACAATGAGCAGTTCTTC
CDR3 protein: CASRLPCRREHGGNNEQFF
D gene: .
V gene: TRBV12-2
J gene: TRBJ2-1
clone size: .

CDR3 DNA: TGCGCCAGCAGCTTGGCGGACAGGGCCAACCGGGCTGAAGCTTTCTTT
CDR3 protein: CASSLADRANRAEAFF
D gene: TRBD1
V gene: TRBV5-1
J gene: TRBJ1-1
clone size: .